The rows below give T cell receptor beta chains drawn from one sample of a study of blood T cell repertoires in COVID-19. Libraries were prepared by immunoSEQ multiplex PCR; TCRdb keeps only in-frame clonotypes and omits some of them. Of around 160,000 clones listed, over 90% are singletons. Material: peripheral blood. The receptors here all came from a woman in her fifties or sixties with COVID-19, enrolled during active disease. The CDR3 runs from the conserved cysteine through the conserved F or W. The D gene is left open where the match is weak. Not all rows give a size; the values are once, few, many and, for expanded clones, a class.

V	size	D	J	CDR3	DNA
TRBV30	.	.	TRBJ1-6	CAHSAGSDSPLHF	TGTGCCCACTCCGCAGGGTCAGATTCACCCCTCCACTTT
TRBV7-2	.	TRBD1	TRBJ2-7	CATQDRSSSYEQYF	TGTGCCACCCAGGACAGGTCATCCTCCTACGAGCAGTACTTC
TRBV7-9	.	TRBD1	TRBJ1-4	CASTTDDRVGYKLFF	TGTGCCAGCACCACGGACGACAGGGTTGGGTATAAACTGTTTTTT
TRBV30	once	.	TRBJ1-2	CAWSVGQGYGYTF	TGTGCCTGGAGTGTAGGTCAGGGCTATGGCTACACCTTC
TRBV4-1	.	.	TRBJ1-5	CASSEYGGQPQHF	TGCGCCAGCAGCGAATACGGAGGTCAGCCCCAGCATTTT
TRBV5-1	.	.	TRBJ1-1	CASSSGEGGTEAFF	TGCGCCAGCAGCTCCGGAGAGGGAGGCACTGAAGCTTTCTTT
TRBV5-8	.	.	TRBJ2-3	CASSFYGGGTDTQYF	TGTGCCAGCAGCTTTTACGGGGGAGGCACAGATACGCAGTATTTT
TRBV4-2	.	.	TRBJ1-2	CASSQDEVKLYGYTF	TGTGCCAGCAGCCAAGATGAGGTGAAGCTCTATGGCTACACCTTC
TRBV11-2	.	.	TRBJ1-2	CASSLSGGGYTF	TGTGCCAGCAGCTTATCAGGAGGAGGCTACACCTTC
TRBV5-8	.	.	TRBJ1-5	CASSSPGFNQPQHF	TGTGCCAGCAGCTCCCCGGGGTTCAATCAGCCCCAGCATTTT
TRBV5-5	.	TRBD1	TRBJ1-2	CASSLDRGSYGYTF	TGTGCCAGCAGCTTGGACAGGGGGTCTTATGGCTACACCTTC
TRBV6-5	.	TRBD1	TRBJ1-1	CASRDRIIFGTEAFF	TGTGCCAGCCGGGACAGAATAATTTTTGGGACTGAAGCTTTCTTT
TRBV19	.	.	TRBJ1-4	CAKIDRQGYEKLFF	TGTGCCAAAATCGACAGGCAGGGCTATGAAAAACTGTTTTTT
TRBV6-5	.	TRBD2	TRBJ2-2	CASFRAGGNTGELFF	TGTGCCAGCTTCAGAGCGGGGGGAAACACCGGGGAGCTGTTTTTT
TRBV9	.	TRBD1	TRBJ2-2	CASSPGQGWTGELFF	TGTGCCAGCAGCCCGGGACAGGGCTGGACCGGGGAGCTGTTTTTT
TRBV19	.	.	TRBJ2-7	CASSISGQYIYEQYF	TGTGCCAGTAGTATCTCGGGACAATATATCTACGAGCAGTACTTC
TRBV10-3	.	.	TRBJ2-2	CAIRKDSGNTGELFF	TGTGCCATCAGGAAGGACAGCGGAAACACCGGGGAGCTGTTTTTT
TRBV6-2/TRBV6-3	.	.	TRBJ2-7	CASSYSRGGYEQYF	TGTGCCAGCAGTTACTCCAGGGGCGGCTACGAGCAGTACTTC
TRBV7-2	.	TRBD1	TRBJ2-4	CASSLGTGPYGIQYF	TGTGCCAGCAGCCTCGGGACAGGGCCTTATGGCATTCAGTACTTC
TRBV11-2	once	.	TRBJ2-7	CASSLDLAGLYEQYF	TGTGCCAGCAGCTTAGATCTTGCAGGGCTCTACGAGCAGTACTTC
TRBV6-6	.	TRBD1	TRBJ1-6	CASSYLDRRSPLHF	TGTGCCAGCAGTTACTTGGACAGGCGTTCACCCCTCCACTTT
TRBV7-2	.	.	TRBJ1-5	CASSPHYNQPQHF	TGTGCCAGCAGCCCACACTACAATCAGCCCCAGCATTTT
TRBV7-9	.	.	TRBJ1-1	CASSLVGRGKAFF	TGTGCCAGCAGCTTAGTCGGGAGGGGGAAGGCTTTCTTT
TRBV2	.	TRBD1	TRBJ1-3	CASGQGGLVVDTIYF	TGTGCCAGCGGACAGGGAGGTCTAGTGGTGGACACCATATATTTT
TRBV7-6	.	TRBD1	TRBJ1-2	CASSPGQGGGYTF	TGTGCCAGCAGCCCGGGACAGGGAGGGGGCTACACCTTC
TRBV5-1	.	TRBD1	TRBJ2-2	CASSLDWTGPGELFF	TGCGCCAGCAGCCTAGATTGGACAGGGCCCGGGGAGCTGTTTTTT
TRBV10-2	.	.	TRBJ2-6	CASSPFGATSGANVLTF	TGCGCCAGCAGCCCCTTTGGGGCGACCTCTGGGGCCAACGTCCTGACTTTC
TRBV7-9	.	TRBD1	TRBJ2-6	CASSKKLRDSSGANVLTF	TGTGCCAGCAGCAAAAAACTCCGGGACAGCTCTGGGGCCAACGTCCTGACTTTC
TRBV7-2	.	.	TRBJ1-6	CASSITGTRGPLHF	TGTGCCAGCAGCATAACAGGGACTAGGGGACCCCTCCACTTT
TRBV18	.	TRBD1	TRBJ1-1	CASSRRQGNEGNTEAFF	TGTGCCAGCTCACGACGACAGGGGAATGAGGGGAACACTGAAGCTTTCTTT
TRBV18	.	.	TRBJ1-1	CASSRGGTRNTEAFF	TGTGCCAGCTCACGGGGGGGTACAAGGAACACTGAAGCTTTCTTT
TRBV6-2/TRBV6-3	.	TRBD1	TRBJ1-1	CASSSQGAGNTEAFF	TGTGCCAGCAGTTCACAGGGGGCAGGGAACACTGAAGCTTTCTTT
TRBV2	.	.	TRBJ1-2	CASSERVGGGYTF	TGTGCCAGCAGTGAAAGGGTGGGAGGCGGCTACACCTTC
TRBV7-8	.	.	TRBJ2-1	CASSLAPSSYNEQFF	TGTGCCAGCAGCTTAGCGCCTAGCTCCTACAATGAGCAGTTCTTC
TRBV6-5	few	.	TRBJ2-5	CASKWGPETQYF	TGTGCCAGCAAGTGGGGGCCCGAGACCCAGTACTTC
TRBV13	.	TRBD1	TRBJ1-6	CASSLEGTGGYNSPLHF	TGTGCCAGCAGCTTAGAAGGGACAGGGGGCTATAATTCACCCCTCCACTTT
TRBV5-8	.	.	TRBJ1-2	CASLLMGGLGIYGYTF	TGTGCCAGCCTACTAATGGGGGGGCTCGGAATCTATGGCTACACCTTC
TRBV11-2	.	.	TRBJ1-2	CASSPLFGQGSFYGYTF	TGTGCCAGCAGCCCCCTATTTGGGCAGGGGTCTTTCTATGGCTACACCTTC